The present T cell receptor beta chain was sequenced within a study of control samples from healthy donors and cancer patients. Produced via immunoSEQ multiplex PCR; TCRdb's table is partial and in-frame only. The sample holds over 200,000 clones, roughly four fifths seen once. There are 12 residues in the CDR3. Trimming left V 3 bases short and J 4 bases short, with 6 bases between. Germline V gene data show CDR1 as ENHRY and CDR2 as SYGVKD. The sequenced material came from PBMCs. This TCR was recovered from a woman aged 55 to 70 with lung cancer. This chain uses TRBV10-3 with TRBJ1-1; D unresolved. The CDR3 nucleotides read TGTGCCATCAGTGAAGCCCTCACTGAAGCTTTCTTT. Translation gives CAISEALTEAFF.